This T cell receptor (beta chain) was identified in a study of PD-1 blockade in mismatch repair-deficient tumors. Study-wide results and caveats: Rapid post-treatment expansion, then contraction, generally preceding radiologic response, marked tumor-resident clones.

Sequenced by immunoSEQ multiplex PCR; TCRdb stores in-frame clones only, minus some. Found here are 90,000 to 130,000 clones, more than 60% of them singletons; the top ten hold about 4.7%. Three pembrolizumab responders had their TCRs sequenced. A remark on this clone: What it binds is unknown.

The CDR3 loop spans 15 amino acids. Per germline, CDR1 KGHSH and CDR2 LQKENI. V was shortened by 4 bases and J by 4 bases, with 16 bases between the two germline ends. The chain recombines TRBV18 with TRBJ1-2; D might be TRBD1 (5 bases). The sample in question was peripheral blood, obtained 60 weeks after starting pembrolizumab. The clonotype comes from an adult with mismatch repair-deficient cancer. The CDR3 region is CASSLRDVGGYGYTF. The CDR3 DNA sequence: TGTGCCAGCTCACTCCGGGACGTCGGTGGCTATGGCTACACCTTC.